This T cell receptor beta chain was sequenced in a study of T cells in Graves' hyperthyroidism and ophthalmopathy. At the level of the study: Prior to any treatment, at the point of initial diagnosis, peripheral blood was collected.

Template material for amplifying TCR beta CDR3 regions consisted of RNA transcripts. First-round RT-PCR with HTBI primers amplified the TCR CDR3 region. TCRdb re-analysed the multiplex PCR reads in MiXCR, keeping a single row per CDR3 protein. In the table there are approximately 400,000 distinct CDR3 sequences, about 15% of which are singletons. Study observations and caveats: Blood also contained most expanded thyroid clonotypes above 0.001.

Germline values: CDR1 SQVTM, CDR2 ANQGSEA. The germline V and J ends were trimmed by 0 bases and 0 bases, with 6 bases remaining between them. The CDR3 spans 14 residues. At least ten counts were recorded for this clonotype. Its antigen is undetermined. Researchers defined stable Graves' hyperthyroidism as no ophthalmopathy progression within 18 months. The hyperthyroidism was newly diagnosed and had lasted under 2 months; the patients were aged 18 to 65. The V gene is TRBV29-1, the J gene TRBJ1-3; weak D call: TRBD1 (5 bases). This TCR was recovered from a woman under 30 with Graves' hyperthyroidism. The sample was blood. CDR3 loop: CSVEEGTSGNTIYF. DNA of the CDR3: TGCAGCGTTGAAGAAGGGACCTCTGGAAACACCATATATTTT.